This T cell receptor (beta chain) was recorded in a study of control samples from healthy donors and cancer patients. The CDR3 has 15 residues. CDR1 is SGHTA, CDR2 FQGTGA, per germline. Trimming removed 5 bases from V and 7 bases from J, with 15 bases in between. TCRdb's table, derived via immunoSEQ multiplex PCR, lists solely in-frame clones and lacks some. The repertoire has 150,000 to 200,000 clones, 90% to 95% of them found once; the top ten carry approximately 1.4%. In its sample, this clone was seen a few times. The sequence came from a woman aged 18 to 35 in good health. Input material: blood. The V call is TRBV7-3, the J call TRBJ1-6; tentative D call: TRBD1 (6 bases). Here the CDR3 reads CASSELGARNSPLHF. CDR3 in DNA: TGTGCCAGCAGCGAGCTGGGGGCGAGGAATTCACCCCTCCACTTT.